This TCR beta chain was found in a study of T-cell memory formation after mild COVID-19. Study-wide background: TCR clusters mostly belonged to single donors.

TCR alpha and TCR beta cDNA libraries with sample barcodes and UMIs came from 5'RACE using constant-segment primers. Via MiXCR, TCRdb re-called the 5' RACE reads, giving one row per CDR3 protein. The sample consists of hundreds of thousands of distinct CDR3 sequences, about an eighth of them appearing once. Study conclusions and caveats: The study found balanced CD4/CD8 in clones contracting day 15 to 85 and a CD4+ lean in later expanders. A subset of responding clones appeared in pre-infection memory, suggesting cross-reactive memory joined.

This clonotype was observed many times. Its specificity is unknown. CDR1 and CDR2 from the germline V gene are SGHTA and FQGTGA. This CDR3 is 13 amino acids long. Trimming took 9 bases from V and 5 from J; bases not matched to a gene: 6. The source is a man between 18 and 35 years old who had mild COVID-19 (a few samples of this study predate the infection). Cell type and time point are not known. The chain couples TRBV7-3 to TRBJ2-1, with TRBD2 matching 8 bases. The material sequenced was PBMCs or a T cell subset sorted from them (not recorded which). Here the CDR3 reads CASRAGANNEQFF. CDR3 coding DNA: TGTGCCAGTAGAGCGGGGGCCAACAATGAGCAGTTCTTC.